This T cell receptor beta chain is drawn from a study of blood T cell repertoires in COVID-19. Overall study: Both acute and convalescent COVID-19 samples were obtained from the United States, Italy and Spain. The analysed material was cDNA or gDNA that came from T cells, B-cell-depleted T cells, or PBMCs.

In the original analysis: By means of reference gene primer amplification, nucleated cell counts were estimated. This table comes from immunoSEQ multiplex PCR, and its TCRdb copy is limited to in-frame clones, with some not included. V, J and clone size are taken as reported in that table, and D and trimming were inferred from the DNA itself. The table lists 65,000 or so clones, about 77% of them singletons, with around 25% in the top ten. Germline V gene sequence: CDR1 SEHNR, CDR2 FQNEAQ (reference sequence). There are 15 residues in the CDR3. Trimming left V 2 bases short and J 1 base short, with 11 bases between.

V usage is TRBV7-9 and J usage is TRBJ2-5; TRBD2 is a possible D gene (6 bases). This sequence was found in a human donor in a cohort sampled during active COVID-19. Sequencing was carried out using peripheral blood. The CDR3 spells CASSLTGGTQETQYF. CDR3 nucleotides: TGTGCCAGCAGCTTAACCGGAGGGACCCAAGAGACCCAGTACTTC.